This TCR beta chain was identified during a study of blood T cell repertoires in COVID-19. V lost 7 bases to trimming and J lost 0 bases, with 15 bases between them. Germline CDR1 and CDR2: MNHEY and SVGAGI. The CDR3 extends over 15 amino acids. TCRdb's table, derived via immunoSEQ multiplex PCR, lists solely in-frame clones and lacks some. The sample lists about 210,000 clones, approximately 82% occurring once. The chain is built from TRBV6-5 and TRBJ2-5, with D perhaps TRBD2 (6 bases). Sequenced material: peripheral blood. This receptor was identified in a man aged 45-60 years with active or convalescent COVID-19. The CDR3 reads CASTRSWGDQETQYF. In DNA form, the CDR3 reads TGTGCCAGCACCCGAAGCTGGGGGGACCAAGAGACCCAGTACTTC.